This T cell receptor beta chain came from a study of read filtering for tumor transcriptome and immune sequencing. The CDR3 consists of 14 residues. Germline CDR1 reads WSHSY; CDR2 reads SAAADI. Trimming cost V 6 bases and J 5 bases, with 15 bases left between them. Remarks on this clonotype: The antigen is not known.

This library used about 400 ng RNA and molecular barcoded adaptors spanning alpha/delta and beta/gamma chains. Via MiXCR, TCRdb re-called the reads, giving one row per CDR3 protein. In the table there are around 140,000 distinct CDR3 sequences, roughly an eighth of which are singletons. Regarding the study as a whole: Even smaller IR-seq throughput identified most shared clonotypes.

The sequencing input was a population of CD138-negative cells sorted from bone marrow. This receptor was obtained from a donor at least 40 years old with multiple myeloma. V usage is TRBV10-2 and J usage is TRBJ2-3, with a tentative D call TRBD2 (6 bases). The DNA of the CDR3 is TGCGCCAGCAGGGGGGGTAGTTACCGAGATACGCAGTATTTT. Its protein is CASRGGSYRDTQYF.